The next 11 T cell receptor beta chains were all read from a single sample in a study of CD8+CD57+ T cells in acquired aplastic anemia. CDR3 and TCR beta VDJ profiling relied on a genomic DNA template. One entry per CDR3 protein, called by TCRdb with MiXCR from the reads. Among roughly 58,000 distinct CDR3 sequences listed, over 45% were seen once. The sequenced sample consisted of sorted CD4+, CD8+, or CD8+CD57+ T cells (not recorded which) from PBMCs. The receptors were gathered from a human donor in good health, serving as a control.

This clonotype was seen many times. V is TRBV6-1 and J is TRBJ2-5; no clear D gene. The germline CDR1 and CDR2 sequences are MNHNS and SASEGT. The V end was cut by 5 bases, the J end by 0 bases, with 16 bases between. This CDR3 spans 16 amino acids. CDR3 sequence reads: CASSSKRVPYQETQYF. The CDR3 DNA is TGTGCCAGCAGTAGCAAAAGGGTGCCGTACCAAGAGACCCAGTACTTC.

The CDR3 loop reads CASKTRGTGGYGYTF. CDR3 in DNA: TGTGCCAGCAAAACCCGGGGGACAGGGGGCTATGGCTACACCTTC. The rearrangement links TRBV2 to TRBJ1-2; 11 bases are shared with TRBD1. CDR3 length: 15 residues. The V gene's germline CDR1 is SNHLY and CDR2 FYNNEI. The ends lost 7 bases at V and 4 bases at J; junction bases unmatched: 8.

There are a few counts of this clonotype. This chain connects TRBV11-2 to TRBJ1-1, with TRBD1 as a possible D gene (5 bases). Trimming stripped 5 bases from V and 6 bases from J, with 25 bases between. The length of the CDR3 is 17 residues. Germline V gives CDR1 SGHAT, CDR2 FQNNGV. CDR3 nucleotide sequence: TGTGCCAGCAGCCCCGGAACTCGGGACGTCCTAGGCGCTGAAGCTTTCTTT. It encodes CASSPGTRDVLGAEAFF.

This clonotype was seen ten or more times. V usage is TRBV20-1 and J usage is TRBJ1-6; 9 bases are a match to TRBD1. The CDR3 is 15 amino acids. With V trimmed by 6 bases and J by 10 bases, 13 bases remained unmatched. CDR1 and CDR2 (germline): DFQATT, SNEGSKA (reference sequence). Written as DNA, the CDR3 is TGCAGTGCGACGGACAGGGGAAGACTAGGATCACCCCTCCACTTT. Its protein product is CSATDRGRLGSPLHF.

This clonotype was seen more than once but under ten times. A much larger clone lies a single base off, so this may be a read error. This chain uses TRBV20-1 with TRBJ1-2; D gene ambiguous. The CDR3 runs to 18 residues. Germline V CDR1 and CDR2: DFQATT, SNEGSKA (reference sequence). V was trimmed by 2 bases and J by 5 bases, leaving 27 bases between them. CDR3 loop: CSARKERTAEIRWYGYTF. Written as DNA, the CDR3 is TGCAGTGCTAGAAAAGAGAGAACAGCGGAGATCCGGTGGTATGGCTACACCTTC.

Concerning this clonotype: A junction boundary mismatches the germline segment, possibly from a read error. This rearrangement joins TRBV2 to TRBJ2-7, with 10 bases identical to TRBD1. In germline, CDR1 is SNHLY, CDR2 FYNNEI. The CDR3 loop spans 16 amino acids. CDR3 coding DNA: TGTGCCATCAGTGGACAAACGGACAGGGGGGTTTGGGAGCAGTACTTC. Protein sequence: CAISGQTDRGVWEQYF.

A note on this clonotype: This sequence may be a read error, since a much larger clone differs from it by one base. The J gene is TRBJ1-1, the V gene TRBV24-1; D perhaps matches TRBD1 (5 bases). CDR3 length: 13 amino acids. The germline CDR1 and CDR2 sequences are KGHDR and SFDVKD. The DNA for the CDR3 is TGTGCCAGCTCACCACCGGGGCAGGGCGAAGCTTCCTTT. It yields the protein CASSPPGQGEASF.

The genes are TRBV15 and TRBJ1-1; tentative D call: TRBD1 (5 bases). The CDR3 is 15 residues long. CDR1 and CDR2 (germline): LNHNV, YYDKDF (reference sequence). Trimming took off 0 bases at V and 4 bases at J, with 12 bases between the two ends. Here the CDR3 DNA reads TGTGCCACCAGCAGAGATCTGGGGGTTGGCACTGAAGCTTTCTTT. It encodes CATSRDLGVGTEAFF.

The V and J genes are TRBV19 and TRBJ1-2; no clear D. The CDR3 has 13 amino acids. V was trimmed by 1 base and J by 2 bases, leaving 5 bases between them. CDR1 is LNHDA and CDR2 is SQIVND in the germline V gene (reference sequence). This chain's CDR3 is CASSIGRNYGYTF. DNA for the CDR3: TGTGCCAGTAGTATAGGCCGCAACTATGGCTACACCTTC.

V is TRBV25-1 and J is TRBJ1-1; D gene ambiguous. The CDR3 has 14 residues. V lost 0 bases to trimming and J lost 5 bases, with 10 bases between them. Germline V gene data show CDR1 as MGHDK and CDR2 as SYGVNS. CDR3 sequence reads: CASSEYGGFTEAFF. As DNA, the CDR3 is TGTGCCAGCAGTGAATATGGAGGATTTACTGAAGCTTTCTTT. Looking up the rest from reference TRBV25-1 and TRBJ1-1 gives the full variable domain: EADIYQTPRYLVIGTGKKITLECSQTMGHDKMYWYQQDPGMELHLIHYSYGVNSTEKGDLSSESTVSRIRTEHFPLTLESARPSHTSQYLCASSEYGGFTEAFFGQGTRLTVV.

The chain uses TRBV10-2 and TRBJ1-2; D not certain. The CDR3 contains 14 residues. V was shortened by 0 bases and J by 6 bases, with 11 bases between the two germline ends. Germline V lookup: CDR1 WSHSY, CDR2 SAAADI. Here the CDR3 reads CASSESRMSDGYTF. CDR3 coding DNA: TGCGCCAGCAGTGAGTCACGAATGAGCGATGGCTACACCTTC.